A selection of T cell receptor beta chains follows, all from one sample in a study of OX40 agonist ivuxolimab in advanced cancers. TCRdb's table, derived via immunoSEQ multiplex PCR, lists solely in-frame clones and lacks some. The sample lists about 71,000 clones, roughly three quarters occurring once. The specimen was CD4+ or CD8+ T cells sorted from blood, collected in a trial of the OX40 agonist ivuxolimab. The receptors shown here come from an adult with an advanced solid tumor such as melanoma, head and neck, liver or kidney cancer. Each CDR3 is given with its conserved first and last residue. D genes are given only for firm matches. The size of a clone is reported for some rows only, either as once, few or many, or as a class for expanded clones.

CDR3aa	CDR3nt	d_gene	len	j_gene	abundance	v_gene
CASSSETSGLRTDTQYF	TGTGCCAGCAGCTCAGAGACTAGCGGACTTCGCACAGATACGCAGTATTTT	NA	17	TRBJ2-3	once	TRBV21-1
CASSQDVDRGNQETQYF	TGCGCCAGCAGCCAAGATGTGGATAGGGGAAACCAAGAGACCCAGTACTTC	NA	17	TRBJ2-5	many	TRBV4-1
CASSHELSSGNTIYF	TGCGCCAGCAGCCATGAGCTGAGCTCTGGAAACACCATATATTTT	NA	15	TRBJ1-3	NA	TRBV4-3
CASSSTAGGPNEQFF	TGTGCCAGCAGCTCTACGGCGGGAGGGCCAAATGAGCAGTTCTTC	TRBD2	15	TRBJ2-1	once	TRBV7-2
CASRFGGLTDTQYF	TGTGCCAGCCGATTCGGGGGGCTCACAGATACGCAGTATTTT	NA	14	TRBJ2-3	NA	TRBV6-6
CASSSQGALGNTIYF	TGTGCCAGCAGCTCACAGGGGGCGCTTGGAAACACCATATATTTT	TRBD1	15	TRBJ1-3	NA	TRBV5-4
CASSQDENSPLHF	TGTGCCAGCAGCCAAGACGAGAATTCACCCCTCCACTTT	NA	13	TRBJ1-6	NA	TRBV4-2
CASSLKRVPYNSPLHF	TGCGCCAGCAGCTTGAAGCGGGTCCCCTATAATTCACCCCTCCACTTT	NA	16	TRBJ1-6	medium-sized	TRBV5-1
CASSLASVYNEQFF	TGTGCCAGCAGCTTAGCGAGCGTGTACAATGAGCAGTTCTTC	NA	14	TRBJ2-1	NA	TRBV7-9
CASSFGPSNEQYF	TGTGCCAGCAGCTTCGGCCCAAGCAACGAGCAGTACTTC	NA	13	TRBJ2-7	NA	TRBV5-6
CASSRGAHNEQFF	TGTGCCAGTAGTAGGGGGGCCCACAATGAGCAGTTCTTC	NA	13	TRBJ2-1	once	TRBV19
CASSLDGAYGYTF	TGTGCCAGCAGCCTGGACGGAGCCTATGGCTACACCTTC	NA	13	TRBJ1-2	once	TRBV11-1
CASSPTGYSGNTIYF	TGTGCCAGCAGCCCAACCGGGTATTCTGGAAACACCATATATTTT	NA	15	TRBJ1-3	NA	TRBV7-9
CASRPIKRDTEAFF	TGTGCCAGCAGGCCTATCAAAAGGGACACTGAAGCTTTCTTT	NA	14	TRBJ1-1	once	TRBV6-6
CASSQGTLAGGHTDTQYF	TGCGCCAGCAGCCAAGGGACTCTAGCGGGAGGGCACACAGATACGCAGTATTTT	TRBD2	18	TRBJ2-3	NA	TRBV4-1
CASSPEQGGKAFF	TGTGCCAGCTCACCGGAGCAGGGTGGAAAAGCTTTCTTT	NA	13	TRBJ1-1	few	TRBV18
CASVPRLGNTEAFF	TGTGCCAGCGTCCCTCGTTTGGGGAACACTGAAGCTTTCTTT	NA	14	TRBJ1-1	NA	TRBV27
CASSPSPGGTEAFF	TGCGCCAGCAGCCCGTCCCCCGGGGGCACTGAAGCTTTCTTT	NA	14	TRBJ1-1	NA	TRBV4-3
CASSSRLVSNTGELFF	TGCGCCAGCAGCTCCCGTCTGGTATCGAACACCGGGGAGCTGTTTTTT	NA	16	TRBJ2-2	NA	TRBV5-1
CASSDWRGQETQYF	TGTGCCAGTAGTGACTGGCGGGGACAAGAGACCCAGTACTTC	NA	14	TRBJ2-5	NA	TRBV19
CASVPMGTNSWAFF	TGTGCCAGCGTACCTATGGGGACAAACAGTTGGGCTTTCTTT	NA	14	TRBJ1-1	few	TRBV2
CASSFGRLNQPQHF	TGTGCCAGCAGCTTCGGCCGGTTGAATCAGCCCCAGCATTTT	NA	14	TRBJ1-5	NA	TRBV7-8
CASSFGRSSTDTQYF	TGTGCCAGCAGCTTTGGCAGGAGTAGCACAGATACGCAGTATTTT	NA	15	TRBJ2-3	NA	TRBV5-4
CSATTGSVGHTIYF	TGCAGCGCAACGACAGGTTCGGTTGGTCACACCATATATTTT	NA	14	TRBJ1-3	NA	TRBV29-1
CILDVRGSYEQYF	TGCATCCTAGACGTTAGGGGCTCCTACGAGCAGTACTTC	NA	13	TRBJ2-7	NA	TRBV29-1
CASSGGNSETQYF	TGTGCCAGCAGTGGAGGGAATTCGGAGACCCAGTACTTC	NA	13	TRBJ2-5	NA	TRBV2
CASSFSRGYSPLHF	TGCGCCAGCAGCTTCTCTAGGGGGTATTCACCCCTCCACTTT	NA	14	TRBJ1-6	NA	TRBV5-1
CASSKPPRYNEQFF	TGTGCCAGCAGCAAACCTCCGCGGTACAATGAGCAGTTCTTC	NA	14	TRBJ2-1	once	TRBV7-3
CASRRGVCNSPLHF	TGTGCCAGCAGGCGAGGGGTTTGTAATTCACCCCTCCACTTT	NA	14	TRBJ1-6	NA	TRBV6-7
CASSLQGAKQYF	TGTGCCAGCAGTTTACAGGGGGCGAAGCAGTACTTC	TRBD1	12	TRBJ2-7	NA	TRBV6-6
CASSSRGEGETQYF	TGTGCCAGCAGTTCGAGGGGGGAAGGAGAGACCCAGTACTTC	NA	14	TRBJ2-5	NA	TRBV2
CASSVTEYEQYF	TGTGCCAGCAGTGTGACAGAGTACGAGCAGTACTTC	NA	12	TRBJ2-7	NA	TRBV6-1
CASSPSTGQAFRYEQYF	TGTGCCAGCAGTCCCTCAACTGGACAGGCGTTCCGGTACGAGCAGTACTTC	TRBD1	17	TRBJ2-7	NA	TRBV2
CASSASSSNTEAFF	TGTGCCAGCAGCGCTTCATCCTCGAACACTGAAGCTTTCTTT	NA	14	TRBJ1-1	NA	TRBV7-3
CASSLAPRRNSYNEQFF	TGTGCCAGCAGCTTAGCGCCCCGGCGAAACTCCTACAATGAGCAGTTCTTC	NA	17	TRBJ2-1	once	TRBV7-2
CASSHARQKNTEAFF	TGCGCCAGCAGCCACGCACGACAGAAGAACACTGAAGCTTTCTTT	NA	15	TRBJ1-1	NA	TRBV4-3
CASSYDGQGHYEQYF	TGTGCCAGCAGTTACGACGGACAGGGGCACTACGAGCAGTACTTC	TRBD1	15	TRBJ2-7	NA	TRBV6-5
CSVGRTSASTDTQYF	TGCAGCGTTGGACGGACTAGCGCTAGCACAGATACGCAGTATTTT	TRBD2	15	TRBJ2-3	NA	TRBV29-1
CASSDGRGSKNIQYF	TGTGCCAGCAGTGATGGCAGGGGGTCCAAAAACATTCAGTACTTC	TRBD1	15	TRBJ2-4	NA	TRBV25-1
CASSQELGQGIGKLFF	TGCGCCAGCAGCCAAGAGTTAGGACAGGGGATAGGAAAACTGTTTTTT	TRBD1	16	TRBJ1-4	NA	TRBV4-1
CASELLAGARNEQFF	TGTGCCAGCGAACTACTAGCGGGAGCTCGGAATGAGCAGTTCTTC	TRBD2	15	TRBJ2-1	NA	TRBV5-8